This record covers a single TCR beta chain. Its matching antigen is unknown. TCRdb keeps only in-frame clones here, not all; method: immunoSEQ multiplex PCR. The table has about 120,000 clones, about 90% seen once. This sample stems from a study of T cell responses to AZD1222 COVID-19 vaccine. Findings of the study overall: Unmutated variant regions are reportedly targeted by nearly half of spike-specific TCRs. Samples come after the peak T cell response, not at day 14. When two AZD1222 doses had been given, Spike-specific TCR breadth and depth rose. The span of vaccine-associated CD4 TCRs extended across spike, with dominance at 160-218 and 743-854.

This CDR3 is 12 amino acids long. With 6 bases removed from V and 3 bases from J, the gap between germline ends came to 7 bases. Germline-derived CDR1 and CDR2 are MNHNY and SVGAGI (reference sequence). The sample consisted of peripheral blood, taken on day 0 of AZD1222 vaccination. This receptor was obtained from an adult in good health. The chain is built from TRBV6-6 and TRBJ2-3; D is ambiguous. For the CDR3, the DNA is TGTGCCAGCAGCTTAACAACAGATACGCAGTATTTT. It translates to CASSLTTDTQYF.